The 28 T cell receptor beta chains below were found in one sample sequenced in a study of Tregs in tolerant kidney transplant recipients. Measured with immunoSEQ multiplex PCR; TCRdb has only the in-frame clones, and not every one. The repertoire holds 85,000 to 100,000 clones, with roughly 93% as singletons. The starting material was CD4+ T cells from blood, obtained before the transplant. These receptors were collected from a human donor who received a combined kidney and bone marrow transplant.

The chain employs TRBV27 and TRBJ1-2; 8 bases are shared with TRBD1. In germline, CDR1 is MNHEY, CDR2 SMNVEV (reference sequence). J gave up 8 bases and V 6 bases, and 11 bases lay outside the gene matches. The CDR3 has 14 amino acids. CDR3 sequence reads: CASRGPRTGFGYTF. CDR3 coding DNA: TGTGCCAGCAGGGGGCCCCGGACAGGGTTCGGCTACACCTTC.

The chain is built from TRBV19 and TRBJ2-1, with 10 nucleotides matching TRBD2. The CDR3 totals 15 residues. V shed 7 bases, J shed 7 bases, and the junction held 10 bases outside the gene matches. CDR1 is LNHDA, CDR2 SQIVND, per germline (reference sequence). CDR3 coding DNA: TGTGCCAGTACCATAAGCGGGAGGGCAGGGAATGAGCAGTTCTTC. It yields the protein CASTISGRAGNEQFF.

This clone was counted a single time. This chain connects TRBV6-6 to TRBJ2-1; TRBD2 agrees at 12 bases. With V trimmed by 6 bases and J by 6 bases, 9 bases remained unmatched. Looked up from germline, CDR1 is MNHNY and CDR2 is SVGAGI (reference sequence). The CDR3 is 16 amino acids. This CDR3 reads CASRGRLAGVSNEQFF. The DNA for the CDR3 is TGTGCCAGCAGGGGAAGACTAGCGGGAGTCAGCAATGAGCAGTTCTTC.

This chain links TRBV19 with TRBJ1-2; 7 positions agree with TRBD1. V lost 6 bases, J lost 2 bases, and 9 bases stayed unmatched. Per germline, CDR1 LNHDA and CDR2 SQIVND (reference sequence). This CDR3 has 15 residues. Here the CDR3 DNA reads TGTGCCAGTAGACTTTCCGGGACAGTGAACTATGGCTACACCTTC. Translated, it gives CASRLSGTVNYGYTF.

The chain couples TRBV5-1 to TRBJ2-3, with 11 bases aligning to TRBD2. Germline CDR1 SGHRS, CDR2 YFSETQ. The CDR3 is 14 residues long. With V trimmed by 6 bases and J by 1 base, 1 base remained unmatched. The CDR3 region is CASKLAGGTDTQYF. The DNA of the CDR3 is TGCGCCAGCAAACTAGCGGGGGGCACAGATACGCAGTATTTT.

The chain carries TRBV2 and TRBJ2-1; a weak D match, TRBD2 (7 bases). The length of the CDR3 is 11 residues. The V gene lost 1 base and the J gene lost 15 bases, with 10 bases spanning the gap. In germline, CDR1 is SNHLY, CDR2 FYNNEI. Here the CDR3 reads CASSEGRGRFF. In DNA, the CDR3 is TGTGCCAGCAGTGAAGGGCGGGGGCGGTTCTTC.

As to this clone: Other DNA sequences of this sample code for an identical CDR3. This chain links TRBV7-2 with TRBJ1-6; D is possibly TRBD1 (6 bases). The CDR3 totals 15 residues. The V gene lost 3 bases and the J gene lost 4 bases, with 10 bases spanning the gap. CDR1 is SGHTA, CDR2 FQGNSA, per germline. The CDR3 reads CASSFGQSYNSPLHF. CDR3 in DNA: TGTGCCAGCAGCTTTGGACAGAGTTATAATTCACCCCTCCACTTT.

The chain couples TRBV7-2 to TRBJ1-5, with TRBD1 identical over 12 bases. This CDR3 has 16 residues. Germline values: CDR1 SGHTA, CDR2 FQGNSA. J gave up 5 bases and V 3 bases, and 5 bases lay outside the gene matches. The CDR3: CASSFSGTGGYQPQHF. DNA of the CDR3: TGTGCCAGCAGCTTTAGTGGGACAGGGGGCTATCAGCCCCAGCATTTT.

The J gene is TRBJ2-5, the V gene TRBV7-7; 7 nucleotides match TRBD1. V was pared by 5 bases and J by 4 bases, with 7 bases of the junction left unmatched. Germline V CDR1 and CDR2: SSHAT, FNYEAQ (reference sequence). The CDR3 runs to 14 residues. CDR3 DNA: TGTGCCAGCAGCCCAACAGGGGTTAGAGAGACCCAGTACTTC. Translated, it gives CASSPTGVRETQYF.

The chain recombines TRBV30 with TRBJ2-7; 8 positions agree with TRBD1. V lost 4 bases and J lost 5; bases outside the gene matches: 7. The CDR3 has 13 residues. The germline gives CDR1 GTSNPN, CDR2 SVGIG (reference sequence). The DNA of the CDR3 is TGTGCCTGGAATAGACAGGGGAGCCACGAGCAGTACTTC. The encoded protein is CAWNRQGSHEQYF.

The chain recombines TRBV19 with TRBJ1-5, with 9 bases lining up with TRBD1. The V segment lost 5 bases and the J segment 2 bases; nucleotides outside the gene matches: 4. Germline CDR1 is LNHDA and CDR2 is SQIVND (reference sequence). The CDR3 consists of 15 residues. For the CDR3, the DNA is TGTGCCAGTAGTGCACAGGGGGCAGGCAATCAGCCCCAGCATTTT. It yields the protein CASSAQGAGNQPQHF.

The gene calls are TRBV5-1 and TRBJ2-2; tentatively, D is TRBD1 (6 bases). V was shortened by 1 base and J by 0 bases, with 19 bases between the two germline ends. Looked up from germline, CDR1 is SGHRS and CDR2 is YFSETQ. CDR3 length: 19 amino acids. The CDR3 nucleotides are TGCGCCAGCAGCTTGTTGCTGCCCTCAGGGGCGACGAACACCGGGGAGCTGTTTTTT. Translated: CASSLLLPSGATNTGELFF.

The rearrangement links TRBV6-6 to TRBJ2-5, with a tentative D call TRBD2 (5 bases). Trimming removed 0 bases at V and 5 bases at J, with 10 bases between. This CDR3 has 14 amino acids. Per germline, CDR1 MNHNY and CDR2 SVGAGI (reference sequence). Here the CDR3 DNA reads TGTGCCAGCAGTTACTCCTCAGTAGCGGAGACCCAGTACTTC. As protein: CASSYSSVAETQYF.

The V and J genes are TRBV10-3 and TRBJ1-1; 7 bases align to TRBD1. The CDR3 sequence is 19 residues long. Germline V CDR1 and CDR2: ENHRY, SYGVKD. With 0 bases clipped from V and 0 bases from J, the junction kept 13 bases outside the gene matches. CDR3: CAISESTPGAGGLNTEAFF. As DNA, the CDR3 is TGTGCCATCAGTGAGTCGACCCCCGGGGCAGGGGGTCTGAACACTGAAGCTTTCTTT.

This chain joins TRBV27 and TRBJ1-2, with 7 bases identical to TRBD1. The germline V gene encodes CDR1 MNHEY and CDR2 SMNVEV (reference sequence). Trimming at V came to 5 bases and at J to 8 bases, leaving 8 bases not matched to a gene. The CDR3 runs to 13 residues. The CDR3 DNA reads as TGTGCCAGCAGTACAGGGGCGTTCCTGGGCTACACCTTC. Protein sequence: CASSTGAFLGYTF.

CDR3 sequence reads: CASSEGLNEQFF. The CDR3 bases are TGTGCCAGCAGCGAGGGACTAAATGAGCAGTTCTTC. J is TRBJ2-1 and V is TRBV11-3; 7 bases align to TRBD2. The CDR3 extends over 12 amino acids. J gave up 7 bases and V 5 bases, and 2 bases lay outside the gene matches. Germline values: CDR1 SGHNT, CDR2 YENEEA.

The rearrangement uses TRBV11-2 and TRBJ2-2; 8 nucleotides agree with TRBD1. CDR1 SGHAT and CDR2 FQNNGV come from the germline V gene. This CDR3 is 13 amino acids long. J lost 6 bases, V lost 3 bases, and 0 bases had no gene match. CDR3 DNA sequence: TGTGCCAGCAGCTTGGACAGGGCCGGGGAGCTGTTTTTT. Translating it yields CASSLDRAGELFF. The entire variable domain, with the rest obtained from reference TRBV11-2 and TRBJ2-2, is as follows: EAGVAQSPRYKIIEKRQSVAFWCNPISGHATLYWYQQILGQGPKLLIQFQNNGVVDDSQLPKDRFSAERLKGVDSTLKIQPAKLEDSAVYLCASSLDRAGELFFGEGSRLTVL.

This rearrangement joins TRBV7-9 to TRBJ1-3; possibly TRBD1 for D (5 bases). The CDR3 runs to 14 residues. Germline CDR1 is SEHNR and CDR2 is FQNEAQ (reference sequence). Trimming stripped 2 bases from V and 1 base from J, with 6 bases between. CDR3 coding DNA: TGTGCCAGCAGCTTACCAGGGTCTGGAAACACCATATATTTT. It codes for CASSLPGSGNTIYF.

This clone has only a few counts. V gene TRBV7-2 combines with J gene TRBJ1-5; D unresolved. V was trimmed by 5 bases and J by 3 bases, leaving 11 bases between them. The CDR3 spans 14 residues. CDR1 SGHTA and CDR2 FQGNSA come from the germline V gene. CDR3 DNA: TGTGCCAGCAGCCCAGGCCCCTTCAATCAGCCCCAGCATTTT. This codes for CASSPGPFNQPQHF.

This clone was counted only a few times. The chain uses TRBV9 and TRBJ2-5; TRBD1 agrees at 7 bases. Germline V CDR1 and CDR2: SGDLS, YYNGEE. V was pared by 3 bases and J by 0 bases, with 5 bases of the junction left unmatched. This CDR3 is 15 amino acids long. The chain's CDR3 is CASSAGDRDQETQYF. The CDR3 nucleotides read TGTGCCAGCAGCGCCGGCGACAGGGACCAAGAGACCCAGTACTTC.

The chain couples TRBV19 to TRBJ2-4; D is unclear. This CDR3 comprises 13 residues. Germline CDR1 reads LNHDA; CDR2 reads SQIVND (reference sequence). With 3 bases removed from V and 5 bases from J, the gap between germline ends came to 8 bases. CDR3 in amino acids: CASSMYGENIQYF. CDR3 DNA: TGTGCCAGTAGTATGTATGGAGAAAACATTCAGTACTTC. Combining the CDR3 with reference TRBV19 and TRBJ2-4 gives the whole variable domain DGGITQSPKYLFRKEGQNVTLSCEQNLNHDAMYWYRQDPGQGLRLIYYSQIVNDFQKGDIAEGYSVSREKKESFPLTVTSAQKNPTAFYLCASSMYGENIQYFGAGTRLSVL.

The chain uses TRBV5-4 and TRBJ2-7, with 7 bases aligning to TRBD2. J gave up 6 bases and V 2 bases, and 5 bases lay outside the gene matches. The germline V gene has CDR1 SGHNT and CDR2 YYREEE (reference sequence). This CDR3 is 13 amino acids long. The CDR3 DNA follows: TGTGCCAGCAGCTTATCAGCGGGACGCGAGCAGTACTTC. Its protein is CASSLSAGREQYF.

This sequence joins TRBV4-1 and TRBJ2-1, with D uncertain. The CDR3 extends over 17 amino acids. Germline values: CDR1 MGHRA, CDR2 YSYEKL. The V end was cut by 4 bases, the J end by 0 bases, with 16 bases between. The CDR3 loop is CASSLTETGSSYNEQFF. CDR3 sequence (DNA): TGCGCCAGCAGCCTCACGGAGACTGGTAGCTCCTACAATGAGCAGTTCTTC.

The chain carries TRBV9 and TRBJ2-3, with a weak D call TRBD2 (7 bases). The germline CDR1 and CDR2 sequences are SGDLS and YYNGEE. V lost 4 bases and J 1 base, leaving 16 bases between the germline ends. This CDR3 spans 16 amino acids. The CDR3 DNA reads TGTGCCAGCAGCACCGGAGGGGGAGGGGGCACAGATACGCAGTATTTT. Its translation: CASSTGGGGGTDTQYF.

The V and J genes are TRBV7-8 and TRBJ2-7; TRBD2 aligns across 8 bases. CDR3 length: 14 amino acids. CDR1 and CDR2 (germline): SGHVS, FQNEAQ. Unmatched junction bases numbered 6, after V lost 7 bases and J lost 1 base. CDR3 in DNA: TGTGCCAGCACCACGCGGGAGGATTCCTACGAGCAGTACTTC. This sequence encodes CASTTREDSYEQYF.

V and J are TRBV19 and TRBJ1-2, with D perhaps matching TRBD1 (5 bases). Trimming shortened V by 5 bases and J by 3 bases, and 16 bases separated the two germline ends. CDR3 length equals 15 residues. CDR1 is LNHDA, CDR2 SQIVND, per germline (reference sequence). In DNA, the CDR3 is TGTGCCAGTAGTCAAGGACACAGCGATTACTATGGCTACACCTTC. Protein product: CASSQGHSDYYGYTF. The variable domain in full, with the rest retrieved from reference TRBV19 and TRBJ1-2, is DGGITQSPKYLFRKEGQNVTLSCEQNLNHDAMYWYRQDPGQGLRLIYYSQIVNDFQKGDIAEGYSVSREKKESFPLTVTSAQKNPTAFYLCASSQGHSDYYGYTFGSGTRLTVV.

The chain has TRBV5-1 and TRBJ2-5, with TRBD2 matching over 11 bases. The J call may be in error: the DNA end matches TRBJ2-7 better. CDR1 and CDR2 from the germline V gene are SGHRS and YFSETQ. This CDR3 contains 15 residues. CDR3 region: CASSTGTSGYYEQYF. The CDR3, as DNA: TGCGCCAGCAGCACCGGGACTAGCGGTTACTACGAGCAGTACTTC.

The chain uses TRBV11-3 and TRBJ2-5; tentative D call: TRBD1 (6 bases). This CDR3 is built from 15 residues. Germline assignment: CDR1 SGHNT and CDR2 YENEEA. Trimming pared 5 bases from V and 5 bases from J, leaving 18 bases between. DNA for the CDR3: TGTGCCAGCAGCGTACCGACAGGTTTAAGCGAGACCCAGTACTTC. Translated: CASSVPTGLSETQYF.